The rows below give T cell receptor beta chains drawn from one sample of a study of glioma-infiltrating T cells. TCRdb re-derived calls from the multiplex PCR reads in MiXCR, one entry per CDR3 protein. The top ten clones hold around 18% of a sample with over 130,000 distinct CDR3 sequences, 35% to 50% of them seen once. The sequenced material came from glioma tissue, nonneoplastic brain tissue, or PBMCs (not recorded which). The receptors stem from a human donor with low-grade glioma or glioblastoma, undergoing nonglioma brain surgery, or in good health (not recorded which). Both conserved end residues are part of each CDR3. The D gene is left open where the match is weak. Where a row states a size, it is once, few, many or the class of an expanded clone; other rows omit it.

J gene,CDR3 length,V gene,clone size,D gene,CDR3 DNA,CDR3 protein
TRBJ2-1,13,TRBV5-1,-,-,TGCGCCAGCAGCTTGAGGGGTTTCAATGAGCAGTTCTTC,CASSLRGFNEQFF
TRBJ1-1,14,TRBV6-6,many,-,TGTGCCAGCAGTTACTCTACAGGGTCCACTGAAGCTTTCTTT,CASSYSTGSTEAFF
TRBJ1-1,15,TRBV27,-,-,TGTGCCAGCAGTTTTATGTGGAGTACGAACACTGAAGCTTTCTTT,CASSFMWSTNTEAFF
TRBJ2-3,16,TRBV7-8,few,TRBD2,TGTGCCAGCGTAGGGGCGGAGCGGGAGAGGTCAGATACGCAGTATTTT,CASVGAERERSDTQYF
TRBJ2-7,13,TRBV6-5,-,-,TGTGCCATCAGTGGGGGCAGGGGTTACGAGCAGTACTTC,CAISGGRGYEQYF
TRBJ1-2,12,TRBV20-1,few,-,TGCAGTGCTAGGGTGTTTAACTATGGCTACACCTTC,CSARVFNYGYTF
TRBJ1-5,16,TRBV12-3/TRBV12-4,few,TRBD1,TGTGCCAGCAGTCAACGGACAGGTAATAGCAATCAGCCCCAGCATTTT,CASSQRTGNSNQPQHF
TRBJ2-3,17,TRBV20-1,-,TRBD2,TGCAGTGCTAGAGACTTATTTAGCGGGGGGGATCCAGATACGCAGTATTTT,CSARDLFSGGDPDTQYF
TRBJ1-4,16,TRBV20-1,few,TRBD1,TGCAGTGCTCAAGACAGGGGAGGTCAAACTAATGAAAAACTGTTTTTT,CSAQDRGGQTNEKLFF
TRBJ1-1,17,TRBV20-1,few,TRBD1,TGCAGTGCAACATCTCCCGGGACAGACCTCATGAACACTGAAGCTTTCTTT,CSATSPGTDLMNTEAFF
TRBJ2-2,14,TRBV6-2/TRBV6-3,-,-,TGTGCCAGCAGTTACGGGTCGGGAGCCGGGGAGCTGTTTTTT,CASSYGSGAGELFF
TRBJ2-5,16,TRBV29-1,-,-,TGCAGCGTTGACTCGGGTGGAGGGGGACGCGGAGAGACCCAGTACTTC,CSVDSGGGGRGETQYF
TRBJ2-3,13,TRBV19,few,TRBD1,TGTGCCACCTCGGACAGGGCGGCAGATACGCAGTATTTT,CATSDRAADTQYF
TRBJ2-3,15,TRBV19,few,TRBD1,TGTGCCAGTAGTTTAAGGGGGCCCCTCACAGATACGCAGTATTTT,CASSLRGPLTDTQYF
TRBJ2-1,18,TRBV4-1,-,-,TGCGCCAGCAGCCAAGATACTCAGCGGATGGGCTCCTACAATGAGCAGTTCTTC,CASSQDTQRMGSYNEQFF
TRBJ1-5,14,TRBV2,-,-,TGTGCCAGCGGGGAAGAAGGGGTCAATCAGCCCCAGCATTTT,CASGEEGVNQPQHF
TRBJ2-1,14,TRBV3-1,-,-,TGTGCCAGCAGCCAGGCAGGTTCTAGCAATGAGCAGTTCTTC,CASSQAGSSNEQFF